The 13 T cell receptor beta chains below all came from one sample that was sequenced in a study of cytomegalovirus exposure and HLA in healthy donors. In the PCR, 60 Vbeta and 13 Jbeta primers were used. Sequencing was performed with immunoSEQ multiplex PCR; in TCRdb, only in-frame clones are kept and a portion is missing. The table has 150,000 to 200,000 clones, roughly 80% seen once. Sequencing was done on a sample of PBMCs. These TCRs come from a young woman in good health and CMV-seronegative.

The chain joins TRBV19 to TRBJ2-1, with 12 bases aligning to TRBD2. This CDR3 region has 19 residues. The germline gives CDR1 LNHDA, CDR2 SQIVND (reference sequence). After removal of 4 bases from V and 0 bases from J, the junction contained 10 bases not matched to a gene. Written as DNA, the CDR3 is TGTGCCAGTAGTAATGGGCTAGCGGGAGGGAGAAGCTCCTACAATGAGCAGTTCTTC. This codes for CASSNGLAGGRSSYNEQFF.

The gene calls are TRBV10-3 and TRBJ2-2; 9 positions agree with TRBD2. CDR1 and CDR2 from the germline V gene are ENHRY and SYGVKD. CDR3 length: 15 residues. The V and J ends lost 4 bases and 4 bases, in that order; junction bases with no gene match: 4. CDR3 protein: CAISVAGGGTGELFF. The CDR3 DNA reads TGTGCCATCAGTGTCGCGGGAGGGGGCACCGGGGAGCTGTTTTTT.

The V and J genes are TRBV7-9 and TRBJ2-7; possible D gene TRBD1, 5 bases. The CDR3 spans 16 residues. Germline lookup yields CDR1 SEHNR and CDR2 FQNEAQ (reference sequence). For the CDR3, the DNA is TGTTCCAGCAGCTTAGGGTATGGGGCAGACTCCTACGAGCAGTACGTC. Translation: CSSSLGYGADSYEQYV.

This clone was counted only a few times. V usage is TRBV6-1 and J usage is TRBJ2-7; 12 bases are shared with TRBD2. This CDR3 spans 15 amino acids. Germline lookup yields CDR1 MNHNS and CDR2 SASEGT. Trimming took 6 bases from V and 4 from J; bases not matched to a gene: 7. CDR3 sequence: CASRRRLAGEYEQYF. The CDR3 DNA is TGTGCCAGCAGGAGGCGACTAGCGGGAGAATACGAGCAGTACTTC.

The chain uses TRBV18 and TRBJ2-5; 8 bases line up with TRBD2. CDR1 and CDR2 (germline): KGHSH, LQKENI. This CDR3 spans 16 amino acids. With V trimmed by 4 bases and J by 1 base, 8 bases remained unmatched. CDR3 sequence: CASSHYPGGGQETQYF. The CDR3, as DNA: TGTGCCAGCTCACACTACCCCGGGGGGGGCCAAGAGACCCAGTACTTC.

This rearrangement joins TRBV4-1 to TRBJ2-7; D tentatively fits TRBD1 or TRBD2 (6 bases each). The CDR3 sequence is 14 residues long. Trimming shortened V by 4 bases and J by 3 bases, and 13 bases separated the two germline ends. The germline gives CDR1 MGHRA, CDR2 YSYEKL. CDR3 in amino acids: CASSPTEGDYEQYV. The CDR3 DNA reads TGCGCCAGCAGCCCGACGGAGGGGGACTACGAGCAGTACGTC.

The rearrangement uses TRBV5-6 and TRBJ2-5, with D possibly TRBD2 on 6 matching bases. CDR3 length: 14 amino acids. Trimming pared 3 bases from V and 1 base from J, leaving 10 bases between. The germline V gene encodes CDR1 SGHDT and CDR2 YYEEEE. The CDR3: CASSSQGLQETQYF. The CDR3 DNA reads TGTGCCAGCAGCTCTCAGGGACTCCAAGAGACCCAGTACTTC.

J is TRBJ2-7 and V is TRBV27, with 13 bases matching TRBD2. After removal of 6 bases from V and 5 bases from J, the junction contained 10 bases not matched to a gene. Germline V CDR1 and CDR2: MNHEY, SMNVEV (reference sequence). The CDR3 extends over 16 amino acids. The CDR3 sequence is CASRQGLAGVHHEQYF. The DNA of the CDR3 is TGTGCCAGCAGGCAAGGACTAGCGGGAGTACATCACGAGCAGTACTTC.

The chain links TRBV2 to TRBJ2-1; possible D gene TRBD1, 5 bases. Germline CDR1 is SNHLY and CDR2 is FYNNEI. The CDR3 runs to 17 residues. V lost 3 bases and J lost 2, with 17 bases in between. CDR3 sequence: CASSDLGRSLAYNEQFF. The CDR3 DNA reads TGTGCCAGCAGTGACTTGGGGCGCTCCTTGGCCTACAATGAGCAGTTCTTC. Full variable domain (missing parts from reference TRBV2 and TRBJ2-1): EPEVTQTPSHQVTQMGQEVILRCVPISNHLYFYWYRQILGQKVEFLVSFYNNEISEKSEIFDDQFSVERPDGSNFTLKIRSTKLEDSAMYFCASSDLGRSLAYNEQFFGPGTRLTVL.

This clone was observed a single time. The V gene is TRBV6-5, the J gene TRBJ2-7, with 7 positions matching TRBD1. This CDR3 region has 12 residues. Germline loops: CDR1 MNHEY, CDR2 SVGAGI. The V segment lost 4 bases and the J segment 5 bases; nucleotides outside the gene matches: 2. Here the CDR3 DNA reads TGTGCCAGCAGTTTCGGACAGGACGAGCAGTACGTC. Translating it yields CASSFGQDEQYV.

This chain connects TRBV5-4 to TRBJ2-7; TRBD2 might be the D (6 bases). Looked up from germline, CDR1 is SGHNT and CDR2 is YYREEE (reference sequence). V was shortened by 4 bases and J by 1 base, with 12 bases between the two germline ends. The CDR3 runs to 14 residues. The DNA of the CDR3 is TGTGCCAGCAGCCCTGAAGCGGGTTCCTACGAGCAGTACTTC. Its protein product is CASSPEAGSYEQYF.

The CDR3 DNA follows: TGTGCCAGCAGTTTATCCCCATCCGGGGAGACCCAGTACTTC. This codes for CASSLSPSGETQYF. This chain links TRBV27 with TRBJ2-5, with unresolved D. Germline loops: CDR1 MNHEY, CDR2 SMNVEV (reference sequence). This CDR3 is 14 amino acids long. The V end was cut by 0 bases, the J end by 5 bases, with 10 bases between.

This chain uses TRBV4-2 with TRBJ2-1, with 10 bases aligning to TRBD2. Germline CDR1 LGHNA, CDR2 YNFKEQ. The CDR3 loop spans 18 amino acids. The V and J ends lost 3 bases and 0 bases, in that order; junction bases with no gene match: 8. CDR3 sequence (DNA): TGTGCCAGCAGCCACTCCTTTAGCGGGGGGAGCTCCTACAATGAGCAGTTCTTC. Translating gives CASSHSFSGGSSYNEQFF.